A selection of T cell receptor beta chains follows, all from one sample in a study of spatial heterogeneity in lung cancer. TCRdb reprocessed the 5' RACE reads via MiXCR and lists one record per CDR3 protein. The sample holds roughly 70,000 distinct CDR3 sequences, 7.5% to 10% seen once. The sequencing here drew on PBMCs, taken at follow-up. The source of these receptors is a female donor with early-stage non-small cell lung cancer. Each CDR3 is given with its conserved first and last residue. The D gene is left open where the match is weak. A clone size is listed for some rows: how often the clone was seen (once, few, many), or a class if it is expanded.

cdr3_nt: TGCAGTGCTAGGAGGGGGGGCTATGGCTACACCTTC; cdr3_aa: CSARRGGYGYTF; clone_size: many; j_call: TRBJ1-2; d_call: NA; v_call: TRBV20-1
cdr3_nt: TGCGCCAGCAGCCCCGAAGACAGGTGGACTGAAGCTTTCTTT; cdr3_aa: CASSPEDRWTEAFF; clone_size: few; j_call: TRBJ1-1; d_call: NA; v_call: TRBV5-1
cdr3_nt: TGTGCTAGCAGTCCCGACCTGCCAGATACGCAGTATTTT; cdr3_aa: CASSPDLPDTQYF; clone_size: many; j_call: TRBJ2-3; d_call: NA; v_call: TRBV7-7
cdr3_nt: TGTGCCAGCAGGAATAGCGGAAACACCGGGGAGCTGTTTTTT; cdr3_aa: CASRNSGNTGELFF; clone_size: many; j_call: TRBJ2-2; d_call: NA; v_call: TRBV3-1
cdr3_nt: TGTGCCAGCAGTTACCCCCGTGGCTCCCGGCCCAATGAGCAGTTCTTC; cdr3_aa: CASSYPRGSRPNEQFF; clone_size: many; j_call: TRBJ2-1; d_call: NA; v_call: TRBV27
cdr3_nt: TGTGCCAGCAGCTCACCGACCACTAGCGACAATGAGCAGTTCTTC; cdr3_aa: CASSSPTTSDNEQFF; clone_size: many; j_call: TRBJ2-1; d_call: TRBD2; v_call: TRBV7-8
cdr3_nt: TGTGCCAGCAGCTTAACTAGGGGCAATGAGCAGTTCTTC; cdr3_aa: CASSLTRGNEQFF; clone_size: many; j_call: TRBJ2-1; d_call: NA; v_call: TRBV7-6
cdr3_nt: TGTGCCAGCAGTTTCCCCGCTAGCGGTGGCGGTCAGCCCCAGCATTTT; cdr3_aa: CASSFPASGGGQPQHF; clone_size: many; j_call: TRBJ1-5; d_call: NA; v_call: TRBV28
cdr3_nt: TGCGCCAGCTTGTCCGCACCTACTTCCGGGGAGCTGTTTTTT; cdr3_aa: CASLSAPTSGELFF; clone_size: many; j_call: TRBJ2-2; d_call: NA; v_call: TRBV5-1
cdr3_nt: TGTGCCAGCAGCCAACTAGCGGGGAACACAGATACGCAGTATTTT; cdr3_aa: CASSQLAGNTDTQYF; clone_size: many; j_call: TRBJ2-3; d_call: TRBD2; v_call: TRBV7-9
cdr3_nt: TGTGCCAGCAAAGGACAGTTGAACACTGAAGCTTTCTTT; cdr3_aa: CASKGQLNTEAFF; clone_size: few; j_call: TRBJ1-1; d_call: NA; v_call: TRBV12-3/TRBV12-4
cdr3_nt: TGTGCCAGCAGCTCGGCGTGGGATCAGCCCCAGCATTTT; cdr3_aa: CASSSAWDQPQHF; clone_size: many; j_call: TRBJ1-5; d_call: NA; v_call: TRBV7-9
cdr3_nt: TGCGCCAGCAGCTTGGCCCTGACCGTCAACACTGAAGCTTTCTTT; cdr3_aa: CASSLALTVNTEAFF; clone_size: many; j_call: TRBJ1-1; d_call: NA; v_call: TRBV5-1
cdr3_nt: TGTGCCAGCAGCTTAGCGGGGCGGAACACTGAAGCTTTCTTT; cdr3_aa: CASSLAGRNTEAFF; clone_size: NA; j_call: TRBJ1-1; d_call: NA; v_call: TRBV7-9
cdr3_nt: TGTGCCAGCAGTTTGGGGCACTCTGGGGCCAACGTCCTGACTTTC; cdr3_aa: CASSLGHSGANVLTF; clone_size: many; j_call: TRBJ2-6; d_call: NA; v_call: TRBV28
cdr3_nt: TGCAGTGCTCAGGACAGTAGCAATCAGCCCCAGCATTTT; cdr3_aa: CSAQDSSNQPQHF; clone_size: many; j_call: TRBJ1-5; d_call: NA; v_call: TRBV20-1
cdr3_nt: TGTGCCAGCAGCTTTCGGGGACTAGCGGGAGACTTTGAGCAGTTCTTC; cdr3_aa: CASSFRGLAGDFEQFF; clone_size: many; j_call: TRBJ2-1; d_call: TRBD2; v_call: TRBV7-8
cdr3_nt: TGTGCCAGCACCAGGGGAGGAGAGGACAATCAGCCCCAGCATTTT; cdr3_aa: CASTRGGEDNQPQHF; clone_size: many; j_call: TRBJ1-5; d_call: NA; v_call: TRBV12-3/TRBV12-4
cdr3_nt: TGTGCCAGCAGCTTAATTTCAGGGGGCGCGGGAAATGAGCAGTTCTTC; cdr3_aa: CASSLISGGAGNEQFF; clone_size: many; j_call: TRBJ2-1; d_call: TRBD1; v_call: TRBV11-3
cdr3_nt: TGTGCCACCAGTTGGGGCCAGAAGGAAAATGAGCAGTTCTTC; cdr3_aa: CATSWGQKENEQFF; clone_size: many; j_call: TRBJ2-1; d_call: NA; v_call: TRBV24-1
cdr3_nt: TGTGCCATCAGGCCGGGGGAGGTCCAAGAGACCCAGTACTTC; cdr3_aa: CAIRPGEVQETQYF; clone_size: many; j_call: TRBJ2-5; d_call: NA; v_call: TRBV10-3
cdr3_nt: TGTGCCAGCAGCCTTGGCAGACGCACAGATACGCAGTATTTT; cdr3_aa: CASSLGRRTDTQYF; clone_size: many; j_call: TRBJ2-3; d_call: NA; v_call: TRBV5-4
cdr3_nt: TGTGCCAGCAGTCCTATTAATCAGGGGGCATCAGGCGAGCAGTACTTC; cdr3_aa: CASSPINQGASGEQYF; clone_size: many; j_call: TRBJ2-7; d_call: TRBD1; v_call: TRBV6-5
cdr3_nt: TGTGCCAGCTCACCATCGGTTTCCTACAATGAGCAGTTCTTC; cdr3_aa: CASSPSVSYNEQFF; clone_size: few; j_call: TRBJ2-1; d_call: NA; v_call: TRBV18
cdr3_nt: TGCAGTGCTAGTAGCGGGAGGGGGTACAATGAGCAGTTCTTC; cdr3_aa: CSASSGRGYNEQFF; clone_size: many; j_call: TRBJ2-1; d_call: TRBD2; v_call: TRBV20-1
cdr3_nt: TGTGCCAGCGAGGGGTTAGGCACTGAAGCTTTCTTT; cdr3_aa: CASEGLGTEAFF; clone_size: many; j_call: TRBJ1-1; d_call: NA; v_call: TRBV7-9
cdr3_nt: TGTGCCAGCAGCCCAAGTCGTTTTCGGGACATGGGATCACCCCTCCACTTT; cdr3_aa: CASSPSRFRDMGSPLHF; clone_size: few; j_call: TRBJ1-6; d_call: NA; v_call: TRBV7-9
cdr3_nt: TGCGCCAGCTGTCTAGCGGGAGGACACAATGAGCAGTTCTTC; cdr3_aa: CASCLAGGHNEQFF; clone_size: few; j_call: TRBJ2-1; d_call: TRBD2; v_call: TRBV10-2
cdr3_nt: TGTGCCAGCAGCTTGCGGTCCCAAGAGACCCAGTACTTC; cdr3_aa: CASSLRSQETQYF; clone_size: many; j_call: TRBJ2-5; d_call: NA; v_call: TRBV7-9
cdr3_nt: TGTGCCAGCAGCCCACTAGATACAGGGGCTGGGGCCAACGTCCTGACTTTC; cdr3_aa: CASSPLDTGAGANVLTF; clone_size: few; j_call: TRBJ2-6; d_call: TRBD1; v_call: TRBV4-2
cdr3_nt: TGTGCCAGCAGTTTAGAGCAGGGCCCCTACGAGCAGTACTTC; cdr3_aa: CASSLEQGPYEQYF; clone_size: many; j_call: TRBJ2-7; d_call: NA; v_call: TRBV12-3/TRBV12-4
cdr3_nt: TGCAGTGCTACAGGCGGGGGAAACATTCAGTACTTC; cdr3_aa: CSATGGGNIQYF; clone_size: many; j_call: TRBJ2-4; d_call: TRBD2; v_call: TRBV20-1
cdr3_nt: TGTGCCAGCAGCGCAACCTCTAGCGTCCCGTACAATGAGCAGTTCTTC; cdr3_aa: CASSATSSVPYNEQFF; clone_size: NA; j_call: TRBJ2-1; d_call: NA; v_call: TRBV7-9
cdr3_nt: TGTGCCAGCAGCCCCCAACCAGGGGATACGCAGTATTTT; cdr3_aa: CASSPQPGDTQYF; clone_size: many; j_call: TRBJ2-3; d_call: NA; v_call: TRBV7-2
cdr3_nt: TGCGCCAGCAGCTTGGAGGGGGCCGGTGAAAAACTGTTTTTT; cdr3_aa: CASSLEGAGEKLFF; clone_size: NA; j_call: TRBJ1-4; d_call: TRBD1; v_call: TRBV5-1
cdr3_nt: TGTGCCAGTAGTATAGGAGGACAGGGACGGAATGAGCAGTTCTTC; cdr3_aa: CASSIGGQGRNEQFF; clone_size: many; j_call: TRBJ2-1; d_call: TRBD1; v_call: TRBV19
cdr3_nt: TGTGCCAGCAGCCACCCCACAGAACTTACCGGGGAGCTGTTTTTT; cdr3_aa: CASSHPTELTGELFF; clone_size: NA; j_call: TRBJ2-2; d_call: NA; v_call: TRBV6-5
cdr3_nt: TGCAGTGCTAGGACAGGGTCGGGAGAGACCCAGTACTTC; cdr3_aa: CSARTGSGETQYF; clone_size: many; j_call: TRBJ2-5; d_call: TRBD1; v_call: TRBV20-1
cdr3_nt: TGTGCCAGCAGTGGAACACAGAATCAGCCCCAGCATTTT; cdr3_aa: CASSGTQNQPQHF; clone_size: NA; j_call: TRBJ1-5; d_call: NA; v_call: TRBV2
cdr3_nt: TGTGCCAGCAGCCCCCATGTCTCTGGGGCCAACGTCCTGACTTTC; cdr3_aa: CASSPHVSGANVLTF; clone_size: many; j_call: TRBJ2-6; d_call: NA; v_call: TRBV5-5
cdr3_nt: TGTGCCAGCAGTCCAACCCGACCAGCCCATGGCTACACCTTC; cdr3_aa: CASSPTRPAHGYTF; clone_size: many; j_call: TRBJ1-2; d_call: NA; v_call: TRBV6-5
cdr3_nt: TGTGCCAGCAGCTTATCAGGCGGGAACACCGGGGAGCTGTTTTTT; cdr3_aa: CASSLSGGNTGELFF; clone_size: many; j_call: TRBJ2-2; d_call: NA; v_call: TRBV7-3
cdr3_nt: TGTGCCAGCAGCGCGCGGGACCCCAGCACAGATACGCAGTATTTT; cdr3_aa: CASSARDPSTDTQYF; clone_size: NA; j_call: TRBJ2-3; d_call: NA; v_call: TRBV9
cdr3_nt: TGTGCCAGCAGCCAAGATTCTCGAGACAGGGGGTATTTTGGCACCGGGGAGCTGTTTTTT; cdr3_aa: CASSQDSRDRGYFGTGELFF; clone_size: NA; j_call: TRBJ2-2; d_call: TRBD1; v_call: TRBV3-1
cdr3_nt: TGTGCCAGCAGCTCAGCCGGGACAGCAGCTAACTATGGCTACACCTTC; cdr3_aa: CASSSAGTAANYGYTF; clone_size: few; j_call: TRBJ1-2; d_call: TRBD1; v_call: TRBV7-9
cdr3_nt: TGTGCCAGCAGCTCCTCTAGACTATCCGGAAAACTGTTTTTT; cdr3_aa: CASSSSRLSGKLFF; clone_size: many; j_call: TRBJ1-4; d_call: NA; v_call: TRBV7-6
cdr3_nt: TGTGCCATCAGTGAGAATAACGTGTTTTATGGCTACACCTTC; cdr3_aa: CAISENNVFYGYTF; clone_size: few; j_call: TRBJ1-2; d_call: NA; v_call: TRBV10-3
cdr3_nt: TGTGCCACCAGCAGTGGCCGGGTCGACGAGCAGTACTTC; cdr3_aa: CATSSGRVDEQYF; clone_size: NA; j_call: TRBJ2-7; d_call: NA; v_call: TRBV15
cdr3_nt: TGTGCCAGCACCGGGACAGGGGGGACTGAAGCTTTCTTT; cdr3_aa: CASTGTGGTEAFF; clone_size: NA; j_call: TRBJ1-1; d_call: TRBD1; v_call: TRBV14
cdr3_nt: TGTGCCAGCAGTTTACTCCCGGGCCAGCCCCAGCATTTT; cdr3_aa: CASSLLPGQPQHF; clone_size: many; j_call: TRBJ1-5; d_call: NA; v_call: TRBV27
cdr3_nt: TGTGCCAGCACCCTGGACAGGGTGTCTAGCGAGGGGCAGTTCTTC; cdr3_aa: CASTLDRVSSEGQFF; clone_size: many; j_call: TRBJ2-1; d_call: TRBD1; v_call: TRBV12-3/TRBV12-4
cdr3_nt: TGCGCCAGCCGGACAGGAGCAACCTACGAGCAGTACTTC; cdr3_aa: CASRTGATYEQYF; clone_size: NA; j_call: TRBJ2-7; d_call: TRBD1; v_call: TRBV5-1